The sequence of this T cell receptor (beta chain) was determined in a study of blood T cells in healthy people across ages. The CDR3 extends over 13 amino acids. V lost 6 bases, J lost 0 bases, and 2 bases stayed unmatched. Germline V gene lookup returns CDR1 SEHNR and CDR2 FQNEAQ (reference sequence). The second PCR ran about 6 to 11 cycles with a sample-barcoded 5' primer and J-beta primers. Using its own MiXCR run on the 5' RACE reads, TCRdb lists one record per CDR3 protein. The data hold around 750,000 distinct CDR3 sequences, with around half observed a single time. This TCR was recovered from a man older than 75 in good health. The rearrangement links TRBV7-9 to TRBJ2-7; 7 nucleotides line up with TRBD2. The source material was blood. The DNA of the CDR3 is TGTGCCAGCAGAGCGGGAAGCTCCTACGAGCAGTACTTC. As protein: CASRAGSSYEQYF.